The T cell receptor (beta chain) described here comes from a study of T cell repertoires in ileal Crohn's disease. Data came from immunoSEQ multiplex PCR; TCRdb stores just in-frame clones and leaves some out. The sample has 12,000 or so clones; around 76% are singletons. The CDR3 covers 15 residues. Germline V CDR1 and CDR2: SGHDT, YYEEEE. V lost 6 bases and J lost 7; bases outside the gene matches: 10. The specimen was ileal tissue. This sequence originates from an adult with Crohn's disease. V usage is TRBV5-6 and J usage is TRBJ2-5, with 12 bases fitting TRBD2. The CDR3 protein is CASTLGPSGGGTQYF. CDR3 nucleotide sequence: TGTGCCAGCACTCTGGGGCCTAGCGGGGGGGGGACCCAGTACTTC.